This T cell receptor (beta chain) originates from a study of control samples from healthy donors and cancer patients. Some clones are missing from TCRdb's copy, which holds only in-frame ones; the method was immunoSEQ multiplex PCR. The sample records under 75,000 clones, 90% being singletons. The CDR3 is 11 amino acids. This TCR derives from a woman aged 50 to 60 with colorectal cancer. This sequence joins TRBV21-1 and TRBJ1-6. TRBV21-1 is an annotated pseudogene. The sequenced sample was PBMCs. The DNA of the CDR3 is TGTGCCAGCAGCCCGCTGGGACCCCTCCACTTT. Its protein product is CASSPLGPLHF.